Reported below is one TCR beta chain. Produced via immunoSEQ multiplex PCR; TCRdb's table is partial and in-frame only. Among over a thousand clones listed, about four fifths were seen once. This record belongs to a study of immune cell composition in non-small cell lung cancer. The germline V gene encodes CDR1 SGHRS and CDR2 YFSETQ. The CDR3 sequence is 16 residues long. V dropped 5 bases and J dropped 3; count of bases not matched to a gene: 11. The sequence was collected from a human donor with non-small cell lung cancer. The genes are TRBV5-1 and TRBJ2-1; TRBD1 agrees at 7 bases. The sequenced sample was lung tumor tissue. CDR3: CASSPTGAGGYNEQFF. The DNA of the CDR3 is TGCGCCAGCAGTCCGACAGGTGCAGGGGGCTACAATGAGCAGTTCTTC.